This is a list of T cell receptor beta chains from one sample in a study of control samples from healthy donors and cancer patients. Data came from immunoSEQ multiplex PCR; TCRdb stores just in-frame clones and leaves some out. The table has approximately 52,000 clones, about 96% seen once; the top ten hold 1.1%. The source material was blood. These receptors were obtained from a woman under 30 in good health. CDR3s include the opening cysteine and the closing phenylalanine or tryptophan. A D gene is named only where the DNA matches it firmly. Only part of the rows carry a size: once, few, many, or a class if the clone is expanded.

clone_size j_call v_call d_call cdr3_aa cdr3_nt
- TRBJ1-2 TRBV29-1 - CSVEPSTAQYYGYTF TGCAGCGTTGAACCGTCGACAGCCCAATACTATGGCTACACCTTC
- TRBJ2-5 TRBV7-3 - CASSLSGGGLRETQYF TGTGCCAGCAGCTTATCAGGCGGGGGCCTTAGGGAGACCCAGTACTTC
- TRBJ1-2 TRBV2 - CASSDDRSSIAYGYTF TGTGCCAGCAGTGATGACAGATCCTCGATTGCCTATGGCTACACCTTC
- TRBJ1-6 TRBV9 - CASSVGDRGSPYNSPLHF TGTGCCAGCAGCGTAGGGGATAGGGGTAGCCCCTATAATTCACCCCTCCACTTT
- TRBJ2-7 TRBV27 TRBD1 CASSSIQGAQGEQYF TGTGCCAGCAGCTCTATACAGGGGGCCCAGGGCGAGCAGTACTTC
- TRBJ1-1 TRBV7-2 TRBD1 CASSSGNRGNTEAFF TGTGCCAGCAGCTCGGGGAACAGGGGGAACACTGAAGCTTTCTTT
- TRBJ1-5 TRBV5-1 - CASSLGQYSNQPQHF TGCGCCAGCAGCTTAGGACAGTATAGCAATCAGCCCCAGCATTTT
- TRBJ1-3 TRBV25-1 TRBD1 CASQGQSGNTIYF TGTGCCAGCCAGGGACAGTCTGGAAACACCATATATTTT
once TRBJ1-1 TRBV5-5 - CASSLGWNTEAFF TGTGCCAGCAGCTTGGGTTGGAACACTGAAGCTTTCTTT
- TRBJ2-1 TRBV10-3 TRBD2 CAIGAGGNEQFF TGTGCCATAGGGGCGGGGGGTAATGAGCAGTTCTTC
once TRBJ1-2 TRBV19 - CASSIDGTQNYGYTF TGTGCCAGTAGTATCGACGGAACGCAAAACTATGGCTACACCTTC
- TRBJ1-1 TRBV5-1 TRBD1 CASSEGTGMNTEAFF TGCGCCAGCAGCGAAGGGACAGGGATGAACACTGAAGCTTTCTTT
once TRBJ2-7 TRBV13 TRBD1 CASSLTGVTYEQYF TGTGCCAGCAGCTTAACAGGGGTTACCTACGAGCAGTACTTC
- TRBJ1-2 TRBV6-2/TRBV6-3 TRBD1 CASSYLWDRAYGYTF TGTGCCAGCAGTTACCTCTGGGACAGGGCCTATGGCTACACCTTC
- TRBJ2-7 TRBV10-3 TRBD2 CAMAAGGRLLDEQYF TGTGCCATGGCTGCGGGGGGACGACTTTTGGACGAGCAGTACTTC
- TRBJ2-1 TRBV6-5 TRBD2 CASSTTSGGSDEQFF TGTGCCAGCAGTACAACTAGCGGGGGGTCGGATGAGCAGTTCTTC
few TRBJ1-5 TRBV18 - CASSPFGHLGENQPQHF TGTGCCAGCTCACCATTCGGACACCTAGGGGAAAATCAGCCCCAGCATTTT
once TRBJ1-1 TRBV7-2 - CASSFETGMNTEAFF TGTGCCAGCAGCTTTGAGACGGGCATGAACACTGAAGCTTTCTTT
- TRBJ1-2 TRBV6-5 - CASTGGLYYGYTF TGTGCCAGCACCGGGGGGCTATATTATGGCTACACCTTC
- TRBJ2-1 TRBV2 - CASTQGGSYNEQFF TGTGCCAGCACTCAGGGCGGATCCTACAATGAGCAGTTCTTC
- TRBJ1-6 TRBV7-9 TRBD1 CASSPGTVNNSPLHF TGTGCCAGCAGCCCAGGGACAGTGAATAATTCACCCCTCCACTTT
- TRBJ2-2 TRBV5-6 - CASSLVRSSGELFF TGTGCCAGCAGCTTGGTAAGATCCTCCGGGGAGCTGTTTTTT
once TRBJ2-3 TRBV7-2 TRBD2 CASSQGTSGEGTDTQYF TGTGCCAGCAGCCAAGGGACTAGCGGGGAGGGCACAGATACGCAGTATTTT
- TRBJ1-6 TRBV3-1/TRBV3-2 - CASSQGLLISQGSPLHF TGTGCCAGCAGCCAAGGACTTCTTATTAGTCAGGGTTCACCCCTCCACTTT
- TRBJ2-3 TRBV7-2 - CASSLGLGAFSTDTQYF TGTGCCAGCAGCTTAGGGCTGGGAGCTTTTAGCACAGATACGCAGTATTTT
- TRBJ2-2 TRBV7-2 - CASSYLKTVVDSTGELFF TGTGCCAGCAGCTACCTCAAGACCGTCGTAGATTCCACCGGGGAGCTGTTTTTT
- TRBJ1-1 TRBV15 - CATSRERADLVRTNTEAFF TGTGCCACCAGCAGAGAAAGGGCTGACCTGGTGAGAACGAACACTGAAGCTTTCTTT